The 19 T cell receptor beta chains below all came from one sample that was sequenced in a study of T cells in Graves' hyperthyroidism and ophthalmopathy. It was RNA transcripts that yielded the amplified TCR beta CDR3 regions. When the TCR CDR3 underwent first-round RT-PCR, the HTBI primer set was used. TCRdb processed the multiplex PCR reads anew with MiXCR; each CDR3 protein has one entry. The repertoire consists of about 700,000 distinct CDR3 sequences, with 12% to 15% occurring once and the leading ten covering roughly 10%. What was sequenced was blood. All receptors derive from a woman under 30 with Graves' hyperthyroidism.

This clonotype was observed at least ten times. This rearrangement joins TRBV24-1 to TRBJ2-6; unclear D gene. Per the germline V gene, CDR1 is KGHDR and CDR2 is SFDVKD. This CDR3 is built from 16 residues. The germline V and J ends were trimmed by 3 bases and 0 bases, with 8 bases remaining between them. The CDR3 sequence is CATSDLSSSGANVLTF. The CDR3 bases are TGTGCCACCAGTGATCTCAGCTCCTCTGGGGCCAACGTCCTGACTTTC.

This clonotype was seen repeatedly, ten times or more. V gene TRBV6-1 combines with J gene TRBJ2-1; perhaps D is TRBD1 or TRBD2 (5 bases each). This CDR3 has 15 amino acids. CDR1 MNHNS and CDR2 SASEGT come from the germline V gene. V was clipped by 3 bases and J by 4 bases, with 13 bases between them. CDR3 nucleotide sequence: TGTGCCAGCAGTGATAACATGGGGACGTACAATGAGCAGTTCTTC. Translating it yields CASSDNMGTYNEQFF.

The chain combines TRBV3-1 with TRBJ2-1; D gene unclear. CDR3 length: 11 amino acids. Germline-derived CDR1 and CDR2 are LGHDT and YNNKEL (reference sequence). V gave up 4 bases and J gave up 9 bases, with 7 bases separating them. The DNA of the CDR3 is TGTGCCAGCAGCCGCCAGAGTGAGCAGTTCTTC. Translated: CASSRQSEQFF.

This rearrangement joins TRBV12-3 or TRBV12-4 to TRBJ2-3; D perhaps matches TRBD1 (5 bases). V was pared by 6 bases and J by 10 bases, with 17 bases between. The CDR3 spans 13 residues. CDR3: CASSWGHSTAQYF. CDR3 nucleotide sequence: TGTGCCAGCAGCTGGGGCCATTCTACGGCGCAGTATTTT.

This clonotype ranks as medium-sized (0.01 to 0.1%). V and J are TRBV27 and TRBJ2-1; D remains unclear. From germline, CDR1 is MNHEY and CDR2 SMNVEV (reference sequence). This CDR3 region has 15 residues. Trimming removed 4 bases at V and 9 bases at J, with 19 bases between. The CDR3, as DNA: TGTGCCAGCAGTTCAAGTAGCCCCTCCTGGAGTGAGCAGTTCTTC. This codes for CASSSSSPSWSEQFF.

The chain joins TRBV6-9 to TRBJ1-3; a weak D match, TRBD1 (5 bases). Germline assignment: CDR1 MNHGY and CDR2 SVAAGI. The CDR3 contains 17 residues. V lost 0 bases and J 2 bases, leaving 14 bases between the germline ends. The CDR3 DNA is TGTGCCAGCAGTTATTCCCCGGGACCCCGAACTGGAAACACCATATATTTT. Translated: CASSYSPGPRTGNTIYF.

V and J are TRBV6-9 and TRBJ1-5; a weak D match, TRBD1 (5 bases). Trimming cost V 3 bases and J 7 bases, with 10 bases left between them. This CDR3 is 13 amino acids long. CDR1 and CDR2 (germline): MNHGY, SVAAGI. The CDR3 bases are TGTGCCAGCAGTTACTTGAAGGGGCAGCCCCAGCATTTT. The encoded protein is CASSYLKGQPQHF.

V is TRBV20-1 and J is TRBJ1-5; TRBD1 matches 9 bases. The length of the CDR3 is 13 residues. Germline V gene lookup returns CDR1 DFQATT and CDR2 SNEGSKA (reference sequence). J was trimmed by 6 bases and V by 5 bases; bases with no gene match: 5. The CDR3 region has the DNA TGCAGTGCTCCACAGGGGGCAGGTCAGCCCCAGCATTTT. Translation gives CSAPQGAGQPQHF.

This clonotype was seen a handful of times. The genes are TRBV5-1 and TRBJ2-1; D gene unclear. Germline V lookup: CDR1 SGHRS, CDR2 YFSETQ. The CDR3 runs 11 residues. V was shortened by 4 bases and J by 11 bases, with 10 bases between the two germline ends. CDR3 coding DNA: TGCGCCAGCAGCGTTGCTAATAAGCAGTTCTTC. Translated, it gives CASSVANKQFF.

This clonotype was seen a handful of times. J is TRBJ2-2 and V is TRBV7-6; D is uncertain. Germline loops: CDR1 SGHVS, CDR2 FNYEAQ. The V gene lost 2 bases and the J gene lost 5 bases, with 9 bases spanning the gap. This CDR3 region has 14 residues. The CDR3 nucleotides are TGTGCCAGCAGCTTAATTGGGGAAACCGGGGAGCTGTTTTTT. Protein sequence: CASSLIGETGELFF.

In its sample, this clonotype was seen many times. Here the CDR3 DNA reads TGTGCCAGCAGCTTAGACTTCGCGGGAGGGAAAACAGATACGCAGTATTTT. This sequence encodes CASSLDFAGGKTDTQYF. J is TRBJ2-3 and V is TRBV7-6; 9 bases agree with TRBD2. This CDR3 contains 17 residues. V lost 1 base to trimming and J lost 3 bases; unmatched junction nucleotides: 8. Germline values: CDR1 SGHVS, CDR2 FNYEAQ.

This clonotype was seen many times. The genes are TRBV27 and TRBJ2-7, with D perhaps matching TRBD1 or TRBD2 (5 bases each). The germline CDR1 and CDR2 sequences are MNHEY and SMNVEV (reference sequence). There are 14 residues in the CDR3. Trimming took off 5 bases at V and 1 base at J, with 12 bases between the two ends. The CDR3 loop is CASSVGPGSYEQYF. DNA for the CDR3: TGTGCCAGCAGTGTGGGACCGGGTTCCTACGAGCAGTACTTC.

Ten or more counts support this clonotype. The V gene is TRBV12-3 or TRBV12-4, the J gene TRBJ2-7; 7 bases match TRBD1. J lost 3 bases, V lost 5 bases, and 10 bases had no gene match. The CDR3 contains 15 residues. CDR3 sequence: CASSPTDRDFYEQYF. As DNA, the CDR3 is TGTGCCAGCAGTCCTACCGACAGGGATTTCTACGAGCAGTACTTC.

J is TRBJ2-3 and V is TRBV5-1; 11 bases match TRBD2. CDR1 SGHRS and CDR2 YFSETQ come from the germline V gene. Losses at the gene ends were 4 bases for V and 2 bases for J; bases not matched to a gene: 12. The CDR3 is 18 residues long. CDR3 nucleotide sequence: TGCGCCAGCAGCCACGGTTCTCTAGCGGGAGGTCTCACAGATACGCAGTATTTT. Its translation is CASSHGSLAGGLTDTQYF.

The chain recombines TRBV5-1 with TRBJ2-7; a weak D match, TRBD2 (6 bases). The germline V gene encodes CDR1 SGHRS and CDR2 YFSETQ. The germline V and J ends were trimmed by 0 bases and 3 bases, with 13 bases remaining between them. This CDR3 is 15 amino acids long. The CDR3 DNA is TGCGCCAGCAGCTTGGGGTTGGCGGGACGCTACGAGCAGTACTTC. Protein: CASSLGLAGRYEQYF.

The rearrangement links TRBV6-2 or TRBV6-3 to TRBJ2-5; D is perhaps TRBD1 or TRBD2 (5 bases each). Trimming stripped 2 bases from V and 4 bases from J, with 8 bases between. The germline V gene encodes CDR1 MNHEY and CDR2 SVGEGT. The CDR3 loop spans 13 amino acids. CDR3 residues: CASSYAGTETQYF. CDR3 nucleotide sequence: TGTGCCAGCAGTTACGCAGGGACAGAGACCCAGTACTTC.

The table lists this clonotype with many counts. V and J are TRBV14 and TRBJ2-3; the match to TRBD2 covers 7 bases. The ends lost 4 bases at V and 8 bases at J; junction bases unmatched: 3. CDR3 length equals 12 residues. Germline assignment: CDR1 SGHDN and CDR2 FVKESK. CDR3 nucleotide sequence: TGTGCCAGCAGCCGGACTAGAGGTACGCAGTATTTT. It specifies CASSRTRGTQYF.

In this sample, this clonotype turned up a few times. The chain recombines TRBV19 with TRBJ2-7; D uncertain. CDR1 is LNHDA and CDR2 is SQIVND in the germline V gene (reference sequence). V lost 5 bases, J lost 3 bases, and 5 bases lay in between. The CDR3 sequence is 11 residues long. CDR3 amino acids: CASSVDYEQYF. The CDR3 bases are TGTGCCAGTAGTGTGGACTACGAGCAGTACTTC.

This clonotype was seen a handful of times. J is TRBJ1-5 and V is TRBV20-1, with a weak D call TRBD1 (6 bases). This CDR3 is built from 15 residues. The germline V gene has CDR1 DFQATT and CDR2 SNEGSKA (reference sequence). V gave up 1 base and J gave up 0 bases, with 10 bases separating them. CDR3 amino acids: CSARGTDYSNQPQHF. CDR3 DNA sequence: TGCAGTGCTAGAGGGACAGACTATAGCAATCAGCCCCAGCATTTT.